Listed here are 4 T cell receptor beta chains from one sample, sequenced in a study of T cells in localized non-small cell lung cancer. Here immunoSEQ multiplex PCR was the method, and the copy in TCRdb shows in-frame clones only, minus some. Of 25,000 to 30,000 clones in the sample, 85% to 90% were seen once. Here the sequenced sample was peripheral blood, taken before any cancer treatment. These receptor sequences come from a woman between 18 and 49 years old with stage I lung adenocarcinoma.

The J gene is TRBJ2-6, the V gene TRBV7-9; D not certain. This CDR3 has 15 amino acids. Per germline, CDR1 SEHNR and CDR2 FQNEAQ (reference sequence). Trimming left V 4 bases short and J 2 bases short, with 9 bases between. CDR3 sequence reads: CASSWASAGANVLTF. The CDR3 nucleotides are TGTGCCAGCAGCTGGGCTTCTGCTGGGGCCAACGTCCTGACTTTC.

This clone appeared a few times. The chain recombines TRBV27 with TRBJ1-1, with D possibly TRBD1 on 5 matching bases. This CDR3 has 13 residues. The germline gives CDR1 MNHEY, CDR2 SMNVEV (reference sequence). Deletions cut 2 bases from V and 1 base from J, with 5 bases between. The CDR3 reads CASSLQGNTEAFF. The CDR3 coding sequence is TGTGCCAGCAGTTTACAGGGGAACACTGAAGCTTTCTTT.

This chain uses TRBV7-3 with TRBJ2-1, with D unclear. This CDR3 has 15 residues. Germline V gives CDR1 SGHTA, CDR2 FQGTGA. V was clipped by 1 base and J by 0 bases, with 7 bases between them. This CDR3 reads CASSLMLVSYNEQFF. The CDR3 nucleotides read TGTGCCAGCAGCTTAATGCTAGTCTCCTACAATGAGCAGTTCTTC.

This chain joins TRBV9 and TRBJ2-2, with 11 bases aligning to TRBD2. The V gene end was trimmed by 3 bases and the J gene end by 1 base; junction bases not matched to a gene: 5. This CDR3 contains 17 residues. Germline V CDR1 and CDR2: SGDLS, YYNGEE. CDR3 in amino acids: CASSEAGTSGNTGELFF. As DNA, the CDR3 is TGTGCCAGCAGCGAGGCCGGGACTAGCGGGAACACCGGGGAGCTGTTTTTT.